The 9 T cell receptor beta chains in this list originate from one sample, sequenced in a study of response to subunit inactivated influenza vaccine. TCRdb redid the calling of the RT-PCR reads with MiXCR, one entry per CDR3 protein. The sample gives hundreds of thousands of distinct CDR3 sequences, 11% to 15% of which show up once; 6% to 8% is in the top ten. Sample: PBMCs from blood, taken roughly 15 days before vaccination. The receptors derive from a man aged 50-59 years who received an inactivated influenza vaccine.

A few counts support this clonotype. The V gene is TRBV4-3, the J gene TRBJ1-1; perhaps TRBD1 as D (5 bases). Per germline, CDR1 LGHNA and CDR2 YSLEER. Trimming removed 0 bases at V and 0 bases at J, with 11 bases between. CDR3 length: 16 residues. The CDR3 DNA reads TGCGCCAGCAGCCAAGATAGGGGCAGATTGAACACTGAAGCTTTCTTT. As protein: CASSQDRGRLNTEAFF.

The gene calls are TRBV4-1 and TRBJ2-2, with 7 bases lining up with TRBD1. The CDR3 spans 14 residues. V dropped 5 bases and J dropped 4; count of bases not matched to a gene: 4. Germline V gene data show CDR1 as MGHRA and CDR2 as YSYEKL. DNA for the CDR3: TGCGCCAGCAGCGTAGACAGGGCCACCGGGGAGCTGTTTTTT. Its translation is CASSVDRATGELFF.

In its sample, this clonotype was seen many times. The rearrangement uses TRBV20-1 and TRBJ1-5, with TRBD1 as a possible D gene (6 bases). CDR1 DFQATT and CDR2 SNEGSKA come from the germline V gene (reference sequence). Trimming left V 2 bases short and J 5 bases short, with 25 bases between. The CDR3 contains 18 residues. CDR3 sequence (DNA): TGCAGTGCTAGATTAGTGGGGCAGGGGTCCGTTTGGGATCAGCCCCAGCATTTT. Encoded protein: CSARLVGQGSVWDQPQHF.

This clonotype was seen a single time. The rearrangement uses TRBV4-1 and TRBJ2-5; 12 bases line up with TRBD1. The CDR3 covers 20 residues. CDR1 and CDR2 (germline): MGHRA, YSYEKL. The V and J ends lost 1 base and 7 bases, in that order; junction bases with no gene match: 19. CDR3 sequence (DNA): TGCGCCAGCAGCCAAGGCCCCCGAATAAGGGACAGGGGGCGCTTCGGGACCCAGTACTTC. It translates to CASSQGPRIRDRGRFGTQYF.

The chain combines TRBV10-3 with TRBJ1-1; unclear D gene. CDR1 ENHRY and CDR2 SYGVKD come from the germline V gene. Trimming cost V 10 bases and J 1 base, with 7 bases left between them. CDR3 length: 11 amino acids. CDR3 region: CATSANTEAFF. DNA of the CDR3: TGTGCCACCAGCGCGAACACTGAAGCTTTCTTT.

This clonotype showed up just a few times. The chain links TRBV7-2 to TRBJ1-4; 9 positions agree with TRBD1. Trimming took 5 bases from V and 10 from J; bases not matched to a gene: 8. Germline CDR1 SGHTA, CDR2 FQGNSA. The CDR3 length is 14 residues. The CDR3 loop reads CASSPGQGTGKLFF. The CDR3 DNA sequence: TGTGCCAGCAGCCCAGGACAGGGGACAGGAAAACTGTTTTTT.

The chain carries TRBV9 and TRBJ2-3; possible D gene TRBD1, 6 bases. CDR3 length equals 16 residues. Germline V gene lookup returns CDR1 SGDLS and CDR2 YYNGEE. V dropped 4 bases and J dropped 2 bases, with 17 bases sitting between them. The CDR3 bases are TGTGCCAGCAGCCCCCAGCCGGGACAACTCACAGATACGCAGTATTTT. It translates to CASSPQPGQLTDTQYF.

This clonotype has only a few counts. The CDR3 loop reads CASSQNWYNEQFF. The CDR3 DNA follows: TGTGCCAGCAGCCAAAACTGGTACAATGAGCAGTTCTTC. V is TRBV2 and J is TRBJ2-1; D unclear. Germline V gene sequence: CDR1 SNHLY, CDR2 FYNNEI. The CDR3 has 13 amino acids. Trimming removed 6 bases from V and 4 bases from J, with 10 bases in between.

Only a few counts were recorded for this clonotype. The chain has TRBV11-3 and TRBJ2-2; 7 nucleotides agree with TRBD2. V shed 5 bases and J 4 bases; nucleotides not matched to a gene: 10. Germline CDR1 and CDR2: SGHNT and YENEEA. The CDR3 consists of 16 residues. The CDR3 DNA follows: TGTGCCAGCAGCCCACCGGGCGGGAGTTTCACCGGGGAGCTGTTTTTT. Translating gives CASSPPGGSFTGELFF.